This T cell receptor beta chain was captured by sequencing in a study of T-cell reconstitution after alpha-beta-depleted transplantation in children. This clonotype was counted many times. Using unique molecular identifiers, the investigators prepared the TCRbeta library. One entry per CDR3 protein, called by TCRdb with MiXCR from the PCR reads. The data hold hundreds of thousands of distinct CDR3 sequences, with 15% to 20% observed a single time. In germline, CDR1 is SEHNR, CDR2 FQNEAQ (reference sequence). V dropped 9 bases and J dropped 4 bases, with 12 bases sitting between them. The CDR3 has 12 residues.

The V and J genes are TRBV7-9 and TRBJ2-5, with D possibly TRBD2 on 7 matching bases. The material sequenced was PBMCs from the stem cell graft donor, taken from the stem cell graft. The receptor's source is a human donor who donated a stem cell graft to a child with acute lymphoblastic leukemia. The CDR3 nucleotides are TGTGCCAGTCGGAGGGGGGGAGAGACCCAGTACTTC. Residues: CASRRGGETQYF.